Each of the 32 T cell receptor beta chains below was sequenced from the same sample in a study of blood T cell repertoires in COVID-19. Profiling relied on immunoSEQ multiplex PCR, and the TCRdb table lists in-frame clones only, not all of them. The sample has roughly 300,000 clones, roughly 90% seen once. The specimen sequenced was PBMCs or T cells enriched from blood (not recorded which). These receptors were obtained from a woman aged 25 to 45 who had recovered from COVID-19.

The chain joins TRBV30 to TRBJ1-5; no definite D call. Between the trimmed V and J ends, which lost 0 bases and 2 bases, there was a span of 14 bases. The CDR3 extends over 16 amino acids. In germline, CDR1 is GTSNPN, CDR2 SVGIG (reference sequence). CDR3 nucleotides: TGTGCCTGGAGTGTGTTGTCAGGTCGCCGCAATCAGCCCCAGCATTTT. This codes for CAWSVLSGRRNQPQHF.

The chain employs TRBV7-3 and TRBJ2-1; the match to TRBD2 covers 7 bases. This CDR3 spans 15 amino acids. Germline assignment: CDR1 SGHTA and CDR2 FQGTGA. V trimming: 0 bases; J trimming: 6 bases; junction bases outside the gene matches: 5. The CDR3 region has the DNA TGTGCCAGCAGCTTAACCCCCGGGACTACCAATGAGCAGTTCTTC. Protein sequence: CASSLTPGTTNEQFF. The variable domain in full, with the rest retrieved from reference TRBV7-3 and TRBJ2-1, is GAGVSQTPSNKVTEKGKYVELRCDPISGHTALYWYRQSLGQGPEFLIYFQGTGAADDSGLPNDRFFAVRPEGSVSTLKIQRTERGDSAVYLCASSLTPGTTNEQFFGPGTRLTVL.

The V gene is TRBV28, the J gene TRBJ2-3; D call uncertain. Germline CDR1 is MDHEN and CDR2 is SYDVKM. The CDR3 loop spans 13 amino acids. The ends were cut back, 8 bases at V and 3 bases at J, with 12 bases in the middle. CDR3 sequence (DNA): TGTGCCAGCGAGACTTCTAGTACAGATACGCAGTATTTT. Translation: CASETSSTDTQYF.

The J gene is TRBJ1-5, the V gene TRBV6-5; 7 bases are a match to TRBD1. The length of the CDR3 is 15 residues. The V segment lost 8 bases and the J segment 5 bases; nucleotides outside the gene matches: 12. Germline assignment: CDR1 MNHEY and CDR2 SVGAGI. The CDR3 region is CASWPATGWDQPQHF. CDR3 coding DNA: TGTGCCAGCTGGCCAGCGACAGGGTGGGATCAGCCCCAGCATTTT.

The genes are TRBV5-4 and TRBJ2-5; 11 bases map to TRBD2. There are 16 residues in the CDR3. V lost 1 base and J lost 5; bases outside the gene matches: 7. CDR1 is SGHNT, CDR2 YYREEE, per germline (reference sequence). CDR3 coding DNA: TGTGCCAGCAGCTTGAAACTAGCGGGAGCCACGGAGACCCAGTACTTC. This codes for CASSLKLAGATETQYF.

The CDR3 region is CASSPTTGLANIQYF. The CDR3 DNA is TGTGCCAGCAGCCCGACGACAGGGCTGGCAAACATTCAGTACTTC. The chain combines TRBV7-2 with TRBJ2-4; 7 bases agree with TRBD1. The V and J ends lost 5 bases and 6 bases, in that order; junction bases with no gene match: 10. Germline V gene sequence: CDR1 SGHTA, CDR2 FQGNSA. This CDR3 region has 15 residues.

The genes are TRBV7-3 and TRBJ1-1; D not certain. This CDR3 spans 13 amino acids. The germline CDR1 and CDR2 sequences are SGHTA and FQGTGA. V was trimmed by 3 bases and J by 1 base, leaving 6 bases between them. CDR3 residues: CASSFSENTEAFF. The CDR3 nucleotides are TGTGCCAGCAGCTTTTCAGAGAACACTGAAGCTTTCTTT.

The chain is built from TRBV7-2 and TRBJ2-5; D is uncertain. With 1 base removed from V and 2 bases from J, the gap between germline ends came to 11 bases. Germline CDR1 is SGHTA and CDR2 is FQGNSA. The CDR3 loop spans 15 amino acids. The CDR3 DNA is TGTGCCAGCAGCTTAGTGGCGGCTCGGCAAGAGACCCAGTACTTC. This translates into CASSLVAARQETQYF.

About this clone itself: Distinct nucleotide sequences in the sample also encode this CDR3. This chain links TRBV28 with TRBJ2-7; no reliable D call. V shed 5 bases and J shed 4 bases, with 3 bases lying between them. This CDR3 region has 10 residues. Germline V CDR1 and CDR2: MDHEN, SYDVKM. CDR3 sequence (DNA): TGTGCCAGCAGTCGTTACGAGCAGTACTTC. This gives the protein CASSRYEQYF.

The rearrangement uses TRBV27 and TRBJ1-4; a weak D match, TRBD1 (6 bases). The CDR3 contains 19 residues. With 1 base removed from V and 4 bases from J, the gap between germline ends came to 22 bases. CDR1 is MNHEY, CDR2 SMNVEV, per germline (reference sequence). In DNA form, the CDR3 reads TGTGCCAGCAGTTTATATAGGGGGAGTTGGCAGGGCGGTAATGAAAAACTGTTTTTT. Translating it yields CASSLYRGSWQGGNEKLFF.

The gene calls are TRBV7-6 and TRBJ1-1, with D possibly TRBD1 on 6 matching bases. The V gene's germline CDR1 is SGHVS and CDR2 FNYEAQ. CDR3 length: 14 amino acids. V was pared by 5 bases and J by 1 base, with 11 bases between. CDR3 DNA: TGTGCCAGCAGCCCAGCGACAGGGAACACTGAAGCTTTCTTT. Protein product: CASSPATGNTEAFF.

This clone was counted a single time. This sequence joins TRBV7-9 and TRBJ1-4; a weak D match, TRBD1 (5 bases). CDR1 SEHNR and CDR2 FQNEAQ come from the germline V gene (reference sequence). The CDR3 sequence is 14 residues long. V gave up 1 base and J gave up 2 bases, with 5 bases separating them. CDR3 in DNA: TGTGCCAGCAGCTTAGACAGGACTAATGAAAAACTGTTTTTT. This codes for CASSLDRTNEKLFF.

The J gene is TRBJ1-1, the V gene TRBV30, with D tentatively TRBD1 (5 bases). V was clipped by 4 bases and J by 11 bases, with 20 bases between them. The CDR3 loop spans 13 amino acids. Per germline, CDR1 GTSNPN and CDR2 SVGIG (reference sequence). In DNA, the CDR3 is TGTGCCTGGATAGGGACGGGGGGAAAAAAGGCTTTCTTT. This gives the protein CAWIGTGGKKAFF.

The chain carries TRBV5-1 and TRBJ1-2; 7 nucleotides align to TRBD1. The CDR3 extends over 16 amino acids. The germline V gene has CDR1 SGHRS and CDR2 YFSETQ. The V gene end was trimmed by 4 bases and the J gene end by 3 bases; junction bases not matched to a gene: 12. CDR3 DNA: TGCGCCAGCAGCCCTGAAGACAGGGTCAGACACTATGGCTACACCTTC. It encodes CASSPEDRVRHYGYTF.

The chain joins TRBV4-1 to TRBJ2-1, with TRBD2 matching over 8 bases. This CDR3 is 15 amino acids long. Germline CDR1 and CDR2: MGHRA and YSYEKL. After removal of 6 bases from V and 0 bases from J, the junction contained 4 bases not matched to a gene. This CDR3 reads CASRERETSYNEQFF. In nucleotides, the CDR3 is TGCGCCAGCAGGGAGCGGGAGACCTCCTACAATGAGCAGTTCTTC.

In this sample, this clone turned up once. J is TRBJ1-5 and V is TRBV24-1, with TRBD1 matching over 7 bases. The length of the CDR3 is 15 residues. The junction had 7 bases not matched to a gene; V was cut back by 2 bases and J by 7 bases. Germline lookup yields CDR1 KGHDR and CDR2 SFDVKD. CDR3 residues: CATSDSRQGGQPQHF. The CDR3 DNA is TGTGCCACCAGTGATTCACGACAGGGAGGACAGCCCCAGCATTTT.

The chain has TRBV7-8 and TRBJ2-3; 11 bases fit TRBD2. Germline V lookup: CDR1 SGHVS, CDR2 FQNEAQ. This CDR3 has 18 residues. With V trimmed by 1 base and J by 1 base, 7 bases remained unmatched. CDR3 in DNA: TGTGCCAGCAGCTTAGTTGGTAGCGGGAGGGTGGGCACAGATACGCAGTATTTT. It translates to CASSLVGSGRVGTDTQYF.

The CDR3 sequence: CASSQDSSGTFPPHYNEQFF. The CDR3 DNA reads as TGTGCCAGCAGCCAAGATTCTAGCGGGACCTTCCCCCCCCACTACAATGAGCAGTTCTTC. The gene calls are TRBV14 and TRBJ2-1; 9 bases are shared with TRBD2. Germline V gene sequence: CDR1 SGHDN, CDR2 FVKESK. V dropped 0 bases and J dropped 3; count of bases not matched to a gene: 15. The CDR3 covers 20 residues.

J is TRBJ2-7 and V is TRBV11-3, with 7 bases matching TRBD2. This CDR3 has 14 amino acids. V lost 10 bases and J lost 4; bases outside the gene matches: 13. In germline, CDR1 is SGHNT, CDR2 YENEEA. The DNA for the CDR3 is TGTGCCACCCCTCGGGGAGCGGGAAGATACGAGCAGTACTTC. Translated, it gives CATPRGAGRYEQYF.

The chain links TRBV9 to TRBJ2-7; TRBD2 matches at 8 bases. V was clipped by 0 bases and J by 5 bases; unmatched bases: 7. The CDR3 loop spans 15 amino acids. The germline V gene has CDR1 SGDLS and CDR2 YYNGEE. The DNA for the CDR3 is TGTGCCAGCAGCGTAGCAGACGGGAGGGCACACGAGCAGTACTTC. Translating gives CASSVADGRAHEQYF.

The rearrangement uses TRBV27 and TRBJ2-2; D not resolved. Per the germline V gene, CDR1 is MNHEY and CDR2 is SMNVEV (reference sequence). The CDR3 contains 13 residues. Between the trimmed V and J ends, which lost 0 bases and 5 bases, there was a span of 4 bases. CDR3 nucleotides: TGTGCCAGCAGTTTATCTCGGACCGGGGAGCTGTTTTTT. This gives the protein CASSLSRTGELFF.

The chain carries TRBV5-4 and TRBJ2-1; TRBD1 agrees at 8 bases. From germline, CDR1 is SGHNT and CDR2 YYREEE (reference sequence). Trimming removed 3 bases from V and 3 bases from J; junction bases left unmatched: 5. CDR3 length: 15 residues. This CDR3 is CASSSKDRDYNEQFF. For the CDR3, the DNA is TGTGCCAGCAGCTCCAAGGACAGGGACTACAATGAGCAGTTCTTC.

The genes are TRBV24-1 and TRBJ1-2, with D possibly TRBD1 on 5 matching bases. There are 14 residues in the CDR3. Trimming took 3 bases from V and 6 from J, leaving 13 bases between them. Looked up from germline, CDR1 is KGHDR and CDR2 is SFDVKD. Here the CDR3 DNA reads TGTGCCACCAGTGATGGGACTTCTCGAGATGGCTACACCTTC. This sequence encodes CATSDGTSRDGYTF.

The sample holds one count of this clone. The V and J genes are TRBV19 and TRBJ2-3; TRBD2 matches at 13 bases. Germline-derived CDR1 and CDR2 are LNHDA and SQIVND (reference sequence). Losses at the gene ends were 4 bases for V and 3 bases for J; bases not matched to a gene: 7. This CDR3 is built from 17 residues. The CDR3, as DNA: TGTGCCAGTAGTACCGGACTAGCGGGAGCAGGTACAGATACGCAGTATTTT. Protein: CASSTGLAGAGTDTQYF.

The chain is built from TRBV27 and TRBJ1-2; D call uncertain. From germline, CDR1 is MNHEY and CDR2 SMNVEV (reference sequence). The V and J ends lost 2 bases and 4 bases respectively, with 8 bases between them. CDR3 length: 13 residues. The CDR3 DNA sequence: TGTGCCAGCAGTTTAGGCTCGGGCTATGGCTACACCTTC. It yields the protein CASSLGSGYGYTF.

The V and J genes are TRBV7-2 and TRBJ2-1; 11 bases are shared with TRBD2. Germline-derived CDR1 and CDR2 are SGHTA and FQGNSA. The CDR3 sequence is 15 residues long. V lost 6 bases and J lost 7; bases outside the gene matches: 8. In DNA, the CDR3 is TGTGCCAGCAGGCCGGGACTAGCGGTATCGAATGAGCAGTTCTTC. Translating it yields CASRPGLAVSNEQFF.

CDR3 amino acids: CASSLSLGQSQETQYF. In DNA, the CDR3 is TGTGCCAGCAGTTTAAGTCTGGGACAGTCCCAAGAGACCCAGTACTTC. V is TRBV28 and J is TRBJ2-5, with 7 bases aligning to TRBD1. Germline V gives CDR1 MDHEN, CDR2 SYDVKM. CDR3 length: 16 residues. V trimming: 2 bases; J trimming: 1 base; junction bases outside the gene matches: 7. Full variable domain (remainder filled in from reference TRBV28 and TRBJ2-5): DVKVTQSSRYLVKRTGEKVFLECVQDMDHENMFWYRQDPGLGLRLIYFSYDVKMKEKGDIPEGYSVSREKKERFSLILESASTNQTSMYLCASSLSLGQSQETQYFGPGTRLLVL.

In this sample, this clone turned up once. The CDR3 coding sequence is TGTGCCAGCAGCATAACGGACAGCAACCAGTACAATGAGCAGTTCTTC. This codes for CASSITDSNQYNEQFF. This chain joins TRBV9 and TRBJ2-1; D perhaps matches TRBD1 (6 bases). CDR3 length: 16 amino acids. V shed 4 bases and J shed 4 bases, with 18 bases lying between them. Looked up from germline, CDR1 is SGDLS and CDR2 is YYNGEE. The full variable domain, in which reference TRBV9 and TRBJ2-1 provide the parts outside the CDR3, is DSGVTQTPKHLITATGQRVTLRCSPRSGDLSVYWYQQSLDQGLQFLIQYYNGEERAKGNILERFSAQQFPDLHSELNLSSLELGDSALYFCASSITDSNQYNEQFFGPGTRLTVL.

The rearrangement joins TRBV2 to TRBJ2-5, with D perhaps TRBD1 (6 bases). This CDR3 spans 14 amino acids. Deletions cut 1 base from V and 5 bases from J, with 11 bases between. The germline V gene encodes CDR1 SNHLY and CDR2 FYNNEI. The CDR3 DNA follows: TGTGCCAGCAGTGAAGGGGCAGGGGAGGAGACCCAGTACTTC. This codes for CASSEGAGEETQYF.

CDR3 sequence: CASSLQDRHSGNTIYF. CDR3 DNA sequence: TGTGCCAGCTCACTCCAGGACAGGCACTCTGGAAACACCATATATTTT. J is TRBJ1-3 and V is TRBV18; 7 bases map to TRBD1. The germline V gene has CDR1 KGHSH and CDR2 LQKENI. This CDR3 region has 16 residues. J lost 0 bases, V lost 4 bases, and 6 bases had no gene match.

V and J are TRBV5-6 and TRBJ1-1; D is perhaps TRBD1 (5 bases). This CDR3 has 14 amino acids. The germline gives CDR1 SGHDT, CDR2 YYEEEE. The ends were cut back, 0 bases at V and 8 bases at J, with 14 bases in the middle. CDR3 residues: CASSLEGTLGEAFF. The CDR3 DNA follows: TGTGCCAGCAGCTTGGAGGGGACTTTGGGAGAAGCTTTCTTT.

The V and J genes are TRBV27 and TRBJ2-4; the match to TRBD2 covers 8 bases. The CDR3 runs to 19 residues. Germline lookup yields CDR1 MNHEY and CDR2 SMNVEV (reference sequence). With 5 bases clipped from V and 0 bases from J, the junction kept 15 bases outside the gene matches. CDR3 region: CASSPDPLRLAGAKNIQYF. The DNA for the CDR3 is TGTGCCAGCAGTCCGGATCCCTTGAGGCTAGCGGGAGCCAAAAACATTCAGTACTTC.